Detailed here is one TCR beta chain. This sample is drawn from a study of tumour-infiltrating T cells in Burkitt lymphoma. Study details: Productive clonality predicted overall and progression-free survival.

CDR1 MNHNS and CDR2 SASEGT come from the germline V gene. The CDR3 loop spans 12 amino acids. Trimming stripped 11 bases from V and 2 bases from J, with 12 bases between. Profiling relied on immunoSEQ multiplex PCR, and the TCRdb table lists in-frame clones only, not all of them. The data show 7,500 to 8,500 clones, about 69% seen once. The receptor was derived from a human donor with diffuse large B-cell lymphoma. The sample was tumor tissue. This sequence joins TRBV6-1 and TRBJ1-2, with D hard to call. CDR3 in DNA: TGTGCCGGGGAGGGTCTGAACTATGGCTACACCTTC. It codes for CAGEGLNYGYTF.